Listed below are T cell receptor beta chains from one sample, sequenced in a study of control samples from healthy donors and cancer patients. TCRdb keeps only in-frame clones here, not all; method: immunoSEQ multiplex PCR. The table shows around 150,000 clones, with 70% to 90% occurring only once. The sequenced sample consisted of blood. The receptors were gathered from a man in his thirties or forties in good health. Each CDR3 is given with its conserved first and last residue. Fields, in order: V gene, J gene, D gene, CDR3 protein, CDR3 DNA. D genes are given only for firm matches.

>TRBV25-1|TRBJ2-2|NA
CASGHGELFF
TGTGCCAGCGGGCACGGGGAGCTGTTTTTT
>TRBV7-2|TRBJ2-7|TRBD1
CASSVDRDGSEQYF
TGTGCCAGCAGCGTGGACAGGGATGGCTCCGAGCAGTACTTC
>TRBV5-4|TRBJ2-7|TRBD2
CASSLPSGRVHEQYF
TGTGCCAGCAGCTTGCCTAGCGGGAGGGTCCACGAGCAGTACTTC
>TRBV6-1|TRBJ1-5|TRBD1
CASRETGTGALLGPQHF
TGTGCCAGCAGAGAAACCGGGACAGGGGCCCTCCTAGGGCCCCAGCATTTT
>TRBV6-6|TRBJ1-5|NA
CATEQGNNQPQHF
TGTGCCACCGAACAGGGCAACAATCAGCCCCAGCATTTT
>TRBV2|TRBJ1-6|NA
CASSGSSQGRGSPLHF
TGTGCCAGCTCGGGATCGTCGCAGGGAAGGGGTTCACCCCTCCACTTT
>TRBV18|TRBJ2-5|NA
CASSALLADKGETQYF
TGTGCCAGCTCAGCCCTTTTAGCGGACAAGGGAGAGACCCAGTACTTC
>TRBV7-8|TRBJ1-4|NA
CASSLGGEGRLFF
TGTGCCAGCAGCTTAGGGGGGGAGGGAAGACTGTTTTTT
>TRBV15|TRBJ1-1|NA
CATSRDYGNTEAFF
TGTGCCACCAGCAGAGATTATGGGAACACTGAAGCTTTCTTT
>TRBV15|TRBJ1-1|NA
CATSAGVNTEAFF
TGTGCCACCAGTGCTGGAGTGAACACTGAAGCTTTCTTT
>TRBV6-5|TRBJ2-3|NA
CASSRKSGTDTQYF
TGTGCCAGCAGTCGAAAGAGCGGCACAGATACGCAGTATTTT